The 17 T cell receptor beta chains below all came from one sample that was sequenced in a study of T cell responses to AZD1222 COVID-19 vaccine. Assay: immunoSEQ multiplex PCR; the TCRdb copy retains only in-frame clones and omits some. Among about 130,000 clones listed, 90% to 95% were seen once. Sequencing was performed on peripheral blood, taken on day 0 of AZD1222 vaccination. The receptor source for this set is an adult in good health.

This clone occurred once. This sequence joins TRBV3-1 (or the pseudogene TRBV3-2) and TRBJ2-4; perhaps TRBD1 as D (6 bases). Trimming removed 0 bases at V and 8 bases at J, with 14 bases between. Germline values: CDR1 LGHDT, CDR2 YNNKEL (reference sequence). CDR3 size: 15 residues. The CDR3 spells CASSQEWDPGDIQYF. CDR3 DNA sequence: TGTGCCAGCAGCCAAGAATGGGACCCAGGGGACATTCAGTACTTC.

The chain has TRBV30 and TRBJ1-1, with 7 bases aligning to TRBD1. This CDR3 spans 14 amino acids. Trimming took 5 bases from V and 4 from J; bases not matched to a gene: 10. Germline CDR1 is GTSNPN and CDR2 is SVGIG (reference sequence). The chain's CDR3 is CAWGTVLSRTEAFF. CDR3 sequence (DNA): TGTGCCTGGGGGACAGTATTATCCCGCACTGAAGCTTTCTTT.

This clone is judged medium-sized (0.01 to 0.1%). This sequence joins TRBV30 and TRBJ2-5; unclear D gene. In germline, CDR1 is GTSNPN, CDR2 SVGIG (reference sequence). With 2 bases removed from V and 5 bases from J, the gap between germline ends came to 6 bases. The CDR3 covers 11 residues. The CDR3 coding sequence is TGTGCCTGGAGTACAAAGGAGACCCAGTACTTC. Its translation: CAWSTKETQYF.

This clone has just a few counts. V and J are TRBV9 and TRBJ2-7, with TRBD1 matching over 7 bases. Germline CDR1 is SGDLS and CDR2 is YYNGEE. V lost 3 bases to trimming and J lost 3 bases; unmatched junction nucleotides: 12. This CDR3 has 16 amino acids. The CDR3 reads CASSARQGSDLYEQYF. The CDR3 nucleotides read TGTGCCAGCAGCGCAAGACAGGGCAGCGACCTCTACGAGCAGTACTTC.

This CDR3 reads CASSSQGSSTDTQYF. The CDR3 DNA reads TGTGCCAGCAGCTCCCAGGGATCTAGCACAGATACGCAGTATTTT. The rearrangement links TRBV7-6 to TRBJ2-3, with D possibly being TRBD1 (5 bases). There are 15 residues in the CDR3. V was trimmed by 4 bases and J by 0 bases, leaving 11 bases between them. Looked up from germline, CDR1 is SGHVS and CDR2 is FNYEAQ.

V usage is TRBV6-4 and J usage is TRBJ1-2; D is undetermined. Per the germline V gene, CDR1 is MRHNA and CDR2 is SNTAGT. Trimming removed 0 bases from V and 8 bases from J, with 13 bases in between. The CDR3 totals 14 residues. The CDR3 reads CASSDSTELGGYTF. The DNA for the CDR3 is TGTGCCAGCAGTGACTCAACAGAGTTAGGGGGCTACACCTTC.

This chain joins TRBV5-4 and TRBJ2-2; 8 bases are shared with TRBD2. This CDR3 is 16 amino acids long. Trimming at V came to 1 base and at J to 4 bases, leaving 6 bases not matched to a gene. Germline CDR1 reads SGHNT; CDR2 reads YYREEE (reference sequence). CDR3 amino acids: CASSLYGTSGTGELFF. The CDR3 nucleotides read TGTGCCAGCAGCTTGTATGGGACTAGTGGCACCGGGGAGCTGTTTTTT.

For the CDR3, the DNA is TGTGCCCGTCGGAGGGCAGGGGAGAATGAGCAGTTCTTC. Translation: CARRRAGENEQFF. The chain employs TRBV6-5 and TRBJ2-1; D is possibly TRBD1 or TRBD2 (6 bases each). V lost 11 bases to trimming and J lost 7 bases, with 18 bases between them. The CDR3 has 13 residues. CDR1 is MNHEY and CDR2 is SVGAGI in the germline V gene.

This chain links TRBV19 with TRBJ2-7, with 11 nucleotides matching TRBD2. J was trimmed by 3 bases and V by 5 bases; bases with no gene match: 3. CDR3 size: 14 residues. The V gene's germline CDR1 is LNHDA and CDR2 SQIVND (reference sequence). CDR3 sequence (DNA): TGTGCCAGTAGTTTCACTAGCGGGAGCTACGAGCAGTACTTC. This sequence encodes CASSFTSGSYEQYF.

This chain uses TRBV28 with TRBJ1-1; 8 nucleotides line up with TRBD1. The germline CDR1 and CDR2 sequences are MDHEN and SYDVKM. Unmatched junction bases numbered 9, after V lost 5 bases and J lost 10 bases. CDR3 length: 13 amino acids. The CDR3 region is CASSDRDRLGAFF. The CDR3, as DNA: TGTGCCAGCAGTGACCGGGACAGGCTCGGAGCTTTCTTT.

This chain links TRBV6-5 with TRBJ1-2; D possibly corresponds to TRBD1 (5 bases). This CDR3 is 13 amino acids long. Germline CDR1 reads MNHEY; CDR2 reads SVGAGI. V was trimmed by 7 bases and J by 7 bases, leaving 16 bases between them. The CDR3 loop reads CASIPGPVSGYTF. In DNA, the CDR3 is TGTGCCAGCATTCCGGGACCTGTATCTGGCTACACCTTC.

This sequence joins TRBV18 and TRBJ1-2; maybe TRBD1 (5 bases). Germline V gene sequence: CDR1 KGHSH, CDR2 LQKENI. This CDR3 is 13 amino acids long. V was clipped by 4 bases and J by 6 bases, with 12 bases between them. The CDR3 loop is CASSRGGGDGYTF. The CDR3 DNA reads TGTGCCAGCTCACGCGGCGGGGGAGATGGCTACACCTTC.

V and J are TRBV7-9 and TRBJ1-1, with D possibly TRBD1 on 6 matching bases. The V gene's germline CDR1 is SEHNR and CDR2 FQNEAQ (reference sequence). V was trimmed by 5 bases and J by 0 bases, leaving 10 bases between them. CDR3 length: 14 amino acids. The CDR3 sequence is CASSRQALNTEAFF. CDR3 nucleotides: TGTGCCAGCAGCCGACAGGCCTTGAACACTGAAGCTTTCTTT.

This chain uses TRBV6-2 or TRBV6-3 with TRBJ1-5; tentative D call: TRBD1 (6 bases). From germline, CDR1 is MNHEY and CDR2 SVGEGT. The CDR3 covers 14 residues. Trimming left V 5 bases short and J 3 bases short, with 11 bases between. CDR3: CASSLQGINQPQHF. As DNA, the CDR3 is TGTGCCAGCAGTCTTCAGGGGATCAATCAGCCCCAGCATTTT.

The chain joins TRBV12-3 or TRBV12-4 to TRBJ2-7, with D hard to call. Trimming stripped 3 bases from V and 2 bases from J, with 5 bases between. The CDR3 is 12 amino acids. The CDR3 reads CASSFLAYEQYF. CDR3 nucleotides: TGTGCCAGCAGTTTTCTAGCCTACGAGCAGTACTTC.

There are many counts of this clone. The chain combines TRBV18 with TRBJ1-1, with no clear D. Germline lookup yields CDR1 KGHSH and CDR2 LQKENI. The CDR3 totals 16 residues. The V end was cut by 3 bases, the J end by 6 bases, with 20 bases between. The CDR3 region has the DNA TGTGCCAGCTCACCGCCACAGTCGACCTACACCGCTGAAGCTTTCTTT. Protein: CASSPPQSTYTAEAFF.

The chain joins TRBV7-8 to TRBJ1-1; D ambiguous. Germline V CDR1 and CDR2: SGHVS, FQNEAQ. The CDR3 has 14 amino acids. Deletions cut 3 bases from V and 0 bases from J, with 8 bases between. CDR3 sequence (DNA): TGTGCCAGCAGCTTCGGCGGGGTGAACACTGAAGCTTTCTTT. Translation: CASSFGGVNTEAFF.